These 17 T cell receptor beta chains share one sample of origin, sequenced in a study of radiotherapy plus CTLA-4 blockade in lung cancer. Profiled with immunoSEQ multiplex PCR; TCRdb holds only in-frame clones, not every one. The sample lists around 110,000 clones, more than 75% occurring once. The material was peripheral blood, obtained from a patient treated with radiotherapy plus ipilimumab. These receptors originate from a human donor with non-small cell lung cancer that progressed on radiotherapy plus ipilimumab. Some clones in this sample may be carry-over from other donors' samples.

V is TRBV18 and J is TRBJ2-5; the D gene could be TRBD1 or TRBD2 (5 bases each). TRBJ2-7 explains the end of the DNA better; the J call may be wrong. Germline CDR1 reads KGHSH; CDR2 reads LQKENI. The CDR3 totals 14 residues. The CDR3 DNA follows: TGTGCCAGCTCACCCCGGGACCTCACCGCCGAGCAGTACTTC. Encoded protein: CASSPRDLTAEQYF.

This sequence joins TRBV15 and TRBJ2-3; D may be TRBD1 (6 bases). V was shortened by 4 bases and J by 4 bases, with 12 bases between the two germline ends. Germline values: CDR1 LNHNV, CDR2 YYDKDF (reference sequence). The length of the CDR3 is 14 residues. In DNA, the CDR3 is TGTGCCACCAGCACAAGGAAGGGGGCAGATACGCAGTATTTT. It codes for CATSTRKGADTQYF.

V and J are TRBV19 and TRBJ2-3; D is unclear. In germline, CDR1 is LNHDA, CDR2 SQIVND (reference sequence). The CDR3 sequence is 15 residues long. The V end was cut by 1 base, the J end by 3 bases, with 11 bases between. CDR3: CASSIVWGVTDTQYF. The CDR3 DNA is TGTGCCAGTAGTATAGTCTGGGGTGTTACAGATACGCAGTATTTT.

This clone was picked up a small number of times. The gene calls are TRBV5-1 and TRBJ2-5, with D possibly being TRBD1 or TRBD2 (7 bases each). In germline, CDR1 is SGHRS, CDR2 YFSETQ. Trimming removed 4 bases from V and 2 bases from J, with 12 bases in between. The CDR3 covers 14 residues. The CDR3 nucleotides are TGCGCCAGCAGCCCAGGGGGGGGACAAGAGACCCAGTACTTC. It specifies CASSPGGGQETQYF.

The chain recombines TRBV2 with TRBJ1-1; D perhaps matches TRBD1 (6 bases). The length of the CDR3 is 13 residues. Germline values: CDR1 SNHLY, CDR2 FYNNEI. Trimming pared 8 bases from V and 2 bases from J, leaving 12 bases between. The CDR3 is CASLTGPNTEAFF. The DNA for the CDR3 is TGTGCCAGCTTGACAGGTCCAAACACTGAAGCTTTCTTT.

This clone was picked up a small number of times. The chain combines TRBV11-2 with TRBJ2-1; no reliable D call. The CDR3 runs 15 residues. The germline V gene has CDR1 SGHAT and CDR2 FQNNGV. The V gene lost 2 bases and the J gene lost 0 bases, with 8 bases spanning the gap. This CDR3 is CASSLRLTSYNEQFF. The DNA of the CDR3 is TGTGCCAGCAGCTTAAGACTCACCTCCTACAATGAGCAGTTCTTC.

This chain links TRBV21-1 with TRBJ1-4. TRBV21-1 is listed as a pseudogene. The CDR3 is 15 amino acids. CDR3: CASPHWGADNEKLFF. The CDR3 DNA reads TGTGCCAGCCCCCATTGGGGGGCCGATAATGAAAAACTGTTTTTT.

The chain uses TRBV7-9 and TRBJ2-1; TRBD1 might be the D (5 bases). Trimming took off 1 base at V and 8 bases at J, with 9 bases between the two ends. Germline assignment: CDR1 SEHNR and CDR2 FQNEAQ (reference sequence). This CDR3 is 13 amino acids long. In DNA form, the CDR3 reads TGTGCCAGCAGCTTAGATCAGGGCGATGAGCAGTTCTTC. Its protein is CASSLDQGDEQFF. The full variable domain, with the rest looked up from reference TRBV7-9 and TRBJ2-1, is DTGVSQNPRHKITKRGQNVTFRCDPISEHNRLYWYRQTLGQGPEFLTYFQNEAQLEKSRLLSDRFSAERPKGSFSTLEIQRTEQGDSAMYLCASSLDQGDEQFFGPGTRLTVL.

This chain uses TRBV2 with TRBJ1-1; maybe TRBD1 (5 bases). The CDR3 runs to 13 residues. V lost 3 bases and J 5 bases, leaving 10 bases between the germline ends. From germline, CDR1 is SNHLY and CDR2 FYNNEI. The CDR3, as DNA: TGTGCCAGCAGTGACAGGGCGGGGACTGAAGCTTTCTTT. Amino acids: CASSDRAGTEAFF.

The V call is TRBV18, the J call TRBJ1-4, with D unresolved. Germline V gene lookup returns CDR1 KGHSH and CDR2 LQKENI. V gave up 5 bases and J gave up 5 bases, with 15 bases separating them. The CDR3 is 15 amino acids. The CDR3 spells CASSLAGGENEKLFF. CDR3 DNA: TGTGCCAGCTCATTAGCGGGCGGTGAGAATGAAAAACTGTTTTTT. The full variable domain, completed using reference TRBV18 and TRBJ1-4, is NAGVMQNPRHLVRRRGQEARLRCSPMKGHSHVYWYRQLPEEGLKFMVYLQKENIIDESGMPKERFSAEFPKEGPSILRIQQVVRGDSAAYFCASSLAGGENEKLFFGSGTQLSVL.

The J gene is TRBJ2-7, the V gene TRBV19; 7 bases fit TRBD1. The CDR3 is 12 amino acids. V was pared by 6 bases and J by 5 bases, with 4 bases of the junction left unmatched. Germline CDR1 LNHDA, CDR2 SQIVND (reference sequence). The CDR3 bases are TGTGCCAGTAGGAGGGGGCGCGACGAGCAGTACTTC. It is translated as CASRRGRDEQYF.

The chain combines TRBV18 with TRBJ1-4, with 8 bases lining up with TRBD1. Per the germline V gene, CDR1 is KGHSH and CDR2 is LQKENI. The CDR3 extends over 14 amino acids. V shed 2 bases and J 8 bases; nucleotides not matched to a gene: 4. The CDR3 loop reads CASSPTTGGEKLFF. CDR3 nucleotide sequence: TGTGCCAGCTCACCAACCACAGGGGGAGAAAAACTGTTTTTT.

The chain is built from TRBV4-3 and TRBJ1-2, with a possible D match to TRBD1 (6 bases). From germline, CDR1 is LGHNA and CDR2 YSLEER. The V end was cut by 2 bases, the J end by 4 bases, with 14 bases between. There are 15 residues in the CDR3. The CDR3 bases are TGCGCCAGCAGCCAAAGGGTGGAGGGGGTCTATGGCTACACCTTC. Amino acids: CASSQRVEGVYGYTF.

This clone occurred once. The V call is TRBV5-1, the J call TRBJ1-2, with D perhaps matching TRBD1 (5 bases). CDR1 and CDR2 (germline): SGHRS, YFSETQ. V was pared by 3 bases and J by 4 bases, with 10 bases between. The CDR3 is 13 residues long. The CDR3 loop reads CASSSGPSYGYTF. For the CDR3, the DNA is TGCGCCAGCAGCTCGGGACCTTCCTATGGCTACACCTTC.

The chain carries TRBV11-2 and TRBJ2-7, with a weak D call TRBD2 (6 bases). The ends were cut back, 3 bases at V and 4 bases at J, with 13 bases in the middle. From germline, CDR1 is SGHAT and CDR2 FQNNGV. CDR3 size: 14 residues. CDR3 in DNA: TGTGCCAGCAGCTTTGGGACTTCTGGTTACGAGCAGTACTTC. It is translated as CASSFGTSGYEQYF.

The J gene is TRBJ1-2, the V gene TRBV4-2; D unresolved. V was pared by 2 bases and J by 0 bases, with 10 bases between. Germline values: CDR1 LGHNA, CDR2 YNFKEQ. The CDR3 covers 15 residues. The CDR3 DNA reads TGTGCCAGCAGCCAAAGTCATAAAGCTAACTATGGCTACACCTTC. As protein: CASSQSHKANYGYTF.

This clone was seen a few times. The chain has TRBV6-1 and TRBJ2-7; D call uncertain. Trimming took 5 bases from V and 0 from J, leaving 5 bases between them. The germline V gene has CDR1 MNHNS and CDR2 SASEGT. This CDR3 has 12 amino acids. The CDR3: CASSLSSYEQYF. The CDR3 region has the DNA TGTGCCAGCAGTCTCTCCTCCTACGAGCAGTACTTC.